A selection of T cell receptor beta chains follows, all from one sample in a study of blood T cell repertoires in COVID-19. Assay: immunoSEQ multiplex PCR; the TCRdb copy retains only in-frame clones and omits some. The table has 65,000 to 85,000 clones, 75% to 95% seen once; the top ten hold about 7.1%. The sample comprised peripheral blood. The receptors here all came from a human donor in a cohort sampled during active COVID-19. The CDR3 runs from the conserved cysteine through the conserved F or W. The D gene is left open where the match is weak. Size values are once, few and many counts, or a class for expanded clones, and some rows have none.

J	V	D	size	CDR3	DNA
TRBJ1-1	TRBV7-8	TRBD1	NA	CASSRGTGGTLGTEAFF	TGTGCCAGCAGCAGGGGAACAGGGGGCACCTTGGGCACTGAAGCTTTCTTT
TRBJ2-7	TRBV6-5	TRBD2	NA	CASSYSTSGGAYEQYF	TGTGCCAGCAGTTACTCGACTAGCGGGGGGGCCTACGAGCAGTACTTC
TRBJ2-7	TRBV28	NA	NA	CASSLQGPYEQYF	TGTGCCAGCAGTCTGCAGGGTCCCTACGAGCAGTACTTC
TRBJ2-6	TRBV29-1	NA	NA	CSAASGANVLTF	TGCAGCGCCGCGAGCGGGGCCAACGTCCTGACTTTC
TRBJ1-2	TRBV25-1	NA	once	CASSPPQRRYGYTF	TGTGCCAGCAGCCCCCCCCAGCGACGCTATGGCTACACCTTC
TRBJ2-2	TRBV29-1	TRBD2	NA	CSASTSGGAKDTGELFF	TGCAGCGCTTCGACTAGCGGGGGGGCCAAGGACACCGGGGAGCTGTTTTTT
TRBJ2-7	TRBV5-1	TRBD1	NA	CASSLGGTGGTKNF	TGCGCCAGCAGCTTGGGCGGGACAGGGGGCACAAAAAACTTC
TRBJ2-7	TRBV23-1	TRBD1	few	CASSQSPGQGKYEQYF	TGCGCCAGCAGTCAATCCCCGGGACAGGGGAAGTACGAGCAGTACTTC
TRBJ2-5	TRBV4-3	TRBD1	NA	CASSQNEGAGTQYF	TGCGCCAGCAGCCAAAACGAGGGGGCGGGGACCCAGTACTTC
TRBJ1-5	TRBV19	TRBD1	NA	CASSTNRQGGDSNQPQHF	TGTGCCAGTAGTACGAATCGACAGGGCGGGGATAGCAATCAGCCCCAGCATTTT
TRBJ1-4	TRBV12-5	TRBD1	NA	CASTTDRVNEKLFF	TGTGCTAGTACAACGGACAGGGTTAATGAAAAACTGTTTTTT
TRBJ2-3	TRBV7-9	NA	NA	CASSLGPDTQYF	TGTGCCAGCAGCTTAGGGCCAGATACGCAGTATTTT
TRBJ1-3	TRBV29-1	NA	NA	CSAKTEGNTIYF	TGCAGCGCCAAGACGGAGGGAAACACCATATATTTT
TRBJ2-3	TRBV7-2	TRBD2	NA	CASSPVAGGARDTQYF	TGTGCCAGCAGCCCGGTAGCGGGGGGGGCTCGCGATACGCAGTATTTT
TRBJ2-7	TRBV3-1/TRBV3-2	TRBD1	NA	CASSQEPGPGGWYEQYF	TGTGCCAGCAGCCAAGAGCCTGGGCCAGGGGGATGGTACGAGCAGTACTTC
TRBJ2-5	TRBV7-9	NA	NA	CASSPDVSQAGLREETQYF	TGTGCCAGCAGCCCAGACGTTTCCCAGGCAGGGCTACGGGAAGAGACCCAGTACTTC
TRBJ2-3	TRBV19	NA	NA	CASSIGAAGSDTQYF	TGTGCCAGTAGTATAGGGGCGGCGGGTTCAGATACGCAGTATTTT
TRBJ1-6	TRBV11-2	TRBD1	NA	CASSSDRANYNSPLHF	TGTGCCAGCAGCTCGGACAGGGCTAACTATAATTCACCCCTCCACTTT
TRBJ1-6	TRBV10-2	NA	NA	CASSYGEASPLHF	TGCGCCAGCAGTTACGGGGAGGCTTCACCCCTCCACTTT
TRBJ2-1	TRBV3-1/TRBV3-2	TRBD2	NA	CASSQDSGGAWNEQFF	TGTGCCAGCAGCCAAGATAGCGGGGGGGCCTGGAATGAGCAGTTCTTC
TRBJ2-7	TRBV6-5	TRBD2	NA	CASKQLTGGVYEQYF	TGTGCCAGCAAACAGTTGACGGGGGGGGTCTACGAGCAGTACTTC
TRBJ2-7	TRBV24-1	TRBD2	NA	CATGLAGHYYEQYF	TGTGCCACGGGACTAGCGGGGCATTACTACGAGCAGTACTTC
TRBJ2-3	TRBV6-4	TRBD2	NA	CASSVNPGGADTQYF	TGTGCCAGCAGTGTAAACCCCGGGGGGGCAGATACGCAGTATTTT
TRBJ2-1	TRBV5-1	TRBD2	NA	CATTGGEYNEQFF	TGCGCCACAACCGGGGGGGAGTACAATGAGCAGTTCTTC
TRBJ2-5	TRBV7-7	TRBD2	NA	CASSRTSGGQETQYF	TGTGCCAGCAGTCGGACTAGCGGGGGGCAAGAGACCCAGTACTTC
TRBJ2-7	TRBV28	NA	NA	CASSSGIYEQYF	TGTGCCAGCAGTTCGGGGATCTACGAGCAGTACTTC
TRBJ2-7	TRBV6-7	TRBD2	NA	CASSRRRKRGYEQYF	TGTGCCAGCAGCCGACGTCGTAAGCGGGGCTACGAGCAGTACTTC
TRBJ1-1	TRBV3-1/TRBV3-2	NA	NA	CASSPRRILPLNTEAFF	TGTGCCAGCAGCCCCCGCAGGATCCTACCCTTGAACACTGAAGCTTTCTTT
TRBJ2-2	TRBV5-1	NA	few	CASSLGGLANTGELFF	TGCGCCAGCAGCTTGGGGGGGCTGGCGAACACCGGGGAGCTGTTTTTT
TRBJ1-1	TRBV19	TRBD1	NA	CASRDPGQENTEAFF	TGTGCCAGTAGGGACCCGGGACAGGAGAACACTGAAGCTTTCTTT
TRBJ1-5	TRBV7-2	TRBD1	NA	CASSPDRTRNQPQHF	TGTGCCAGCAGCCCGGACAGGACTCGCAATCAGCCCCAGCATTTT
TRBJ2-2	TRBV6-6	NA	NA	CASTAGFPGELFF	TGTGCCAGCACGGCAGGGTTCCCCGGGGAGCTGTTTTTT
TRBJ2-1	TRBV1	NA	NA	CTSSRPMGGAGNEQFF	TGCACCAGCAGCCGCCCGATGGGGGGGGCCGGCAATGAGCAGTTCTTC
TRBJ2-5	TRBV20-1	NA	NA	CSASIQQETQYF	TGCAGTGCTAGTATACAGCAAGAGACCCAGTACTTC
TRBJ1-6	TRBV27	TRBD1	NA	CASNLLGQGAGSPLHF	TGTGCCAGCAATCTCCTGGGACAGGGGGCAGGGTCACCCCTCCACTTT
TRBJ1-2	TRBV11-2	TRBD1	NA	CASSLVPGTGGYGYTF	TGTGCCAGCAGCTTAGTTCCAGGGACAGGGGGCTATGGCTACACCTTC
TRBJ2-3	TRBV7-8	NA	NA	CASRTSSGGPFTDTQYF	TGTGCCAGCAGAACCTCGAGCGGCGGGCCGTTCACAGATACGCAGTATTTT
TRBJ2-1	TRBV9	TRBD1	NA	CASSVGQGRDNEQFF	TGTGCCAGCAGCGTAGGACAGGGGCGAGACAATGAGCAGTTCTTC
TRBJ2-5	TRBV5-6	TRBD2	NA	CASSLDHSGGRFQETQYF	TGTGCCAGCAGCTTGGATCACAGCGGGGGCCGATTTCAAGAGACCCAGTACTTC
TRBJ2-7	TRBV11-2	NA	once	CASSLVPGAYEQYF	TGTGCCAGCAGCTTAGTGCCAGGGGCATACGAGCAGTACTTC
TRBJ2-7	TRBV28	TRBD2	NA	CASRHPGGGTSIHEQYF	TGTGCCAGCAGGCACCCCGGGGGGGGGACTAGCATCCACGAGCAGTACTTC
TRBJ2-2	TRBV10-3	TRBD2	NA	CASMGTSGGLNTGELFF	TGTGCCTCCATGGGGACTAGCGGGGGGTTGAACACCGGGGAGCTGTTTTTT
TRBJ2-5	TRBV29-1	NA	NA	CSAYRGGETQYF	TGCAGCGCTTACAGGGGAGGCGAGACCCAGTACTTC
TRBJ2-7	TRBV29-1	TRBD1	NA	CSVQQGVEQYF	TGCAGCGTGCAACAGGGGGTCGAGCAGTACTTC
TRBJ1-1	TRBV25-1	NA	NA	CASRGDSTEAFF	TGTGCCAGCAGAGGAGATAGCACTGAAGCTTTCTTT
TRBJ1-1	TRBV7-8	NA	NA	CASALYHEAFF	TGTGCCAGCGCTCTCTACCATGAAGCTTTCTTT
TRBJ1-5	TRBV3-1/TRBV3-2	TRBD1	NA	CASSQDPTGGVRQPQHF	TGTGCCAGCAGCCAAGATCCCACAGGGGGGGTCAGGCAGCCCCAGCATTTT
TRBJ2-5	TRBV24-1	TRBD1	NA	CATSTGGRGETQYF	TGTGCCACGTCAACAGGGGGAAGAGGAGAGACCCAGTACTTC
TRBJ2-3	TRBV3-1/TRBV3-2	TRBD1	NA	CASSHQTGDDTQYF	TGTGCCAGCAGCCACCAGACAGGGGATGATACGCAGTATTTT
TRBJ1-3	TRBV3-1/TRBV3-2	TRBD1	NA	CASSPQGAPGNTIYF	TGTGCCAGCAGCCCCCAGGGGGCCCCTGGAAACACCATATATTTT
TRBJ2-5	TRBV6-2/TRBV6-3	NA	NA	CASSYKSSQETQYF	TGTGCCAGCAGTTACAAATCCTCCCAAGAGACCCAGTACTTC